The 14 T cell receptor beta chains presented below share a single source sample, sequenced in a study of blood T cell repertoires in COVID-19. Some clones are missing from TCRdb's copy, which holds only in-frame ones; the method was immunoSEQ multiplex PCR. This table has 200,000 to 250,000 clones, 85% to 90% appearing once. The sequenced sample was peripheral blood. Every receptor here comes from a man younger than 35 with active or convalescent COVID-19.

The rearrangement uses TRBV2 and TRBJ2-2; D is perhaps TRBD2 (6 bases). CDR1 is SNHLY, CDR2 FYNNEI, per germline. Trimming took off 6 bases at V and 0 bases at J, with 11 bases between the two ends. The CDR3 has 15 residues. CDR3 in DNA: TGTGCCAGCAGCGGTAGCGGCTCGAACACCGGGGAGCTGTTTTTT. Amino acid sequence: CASSGSGSNTGELFF.

This sequence joins TRBV3-1 (or the pseudogene TRBV3-2) and TRBJ1-2; 7 nucleotides match TRBD1. CDR1 is LGHDT and CDR2 is YNNKEL in the germline V gene (reference sequence). V trimming: 4 bases; J trimming: 6 bases; junction bases outside the gene matches: 2. CDR3 length equals 12 residues. CDR3 bases: TGTGCCAGCAGCCGGACAGGAGATGGCTACACCTTC. Amino acids: CASSRTGDGYTF.

V and J are TRBV27 and TRBJ2-4, with D perhaps TRBD2 (5 bases). V gave up 6 bases and J gave up 0 bases, with 6 bases separating them. CDR1 MNHEY and CDR2 SMNVEV come from the germline V gene (reference sequence). The CDR3 contains 13 residues. The chain's CDR3 is CASSGIAKNIQYF. In DNA, the CDR3 is TGTGCCAGCAGCGGGATAGCCAAAAACATTCAGTACTTC.

This clone is a singleton in its sample. V gene TRBV27 combines with J gene TRBJ2-1; 11 bases match TRBD2. V lost 8 bases to trimming and J lost 1 base; unmatched junction nucleotides: 4. CDR1 is MNHEY and CDR2 is SMNVEV in the germline V gene (reference sequence). This CDR3 is 15 amino acids long. CDR3 in DNA: TGTGCCAGCGTCCGGACTAGCGGGTCCTACAATGAGCAGTTCTTC. Translated: CASVRTSGSYNEQFF.

The rearrangement uses TRBV19 and TRBJ2-1; perhaps TRBD1 as D (6 bases). V was cut by 3 bases and J by 3 bases, with 15 bases left in between. Germline-derived CDR1 and CDR2 are LNHDA and SQIVND (reference sequence). The CDR3 spans 16 residues. CDR3 in DNA: TGTGCCAGTAGTATCTTATCAGGGGTCGGCTACAATGAGCAGTTCTTC. Translated, it gives CASSILSGVGYNEQFF.

The V and J genes are TRBV2 and TRBJ2-7; 9 bases line up with TRBD1. CDR1 and CDR2 (germline): SNHLY, FYNNEI. Trimming cost V 11 bases and J 6 bases; bases outside gene matches: 11. The CDR3 loop spans 13 amino acids. The CDR3 sequence is CAAQGQGLTEQYF. CDR3 sequence (DNA): TGTGCCGCCCAGGGACAGGGCCTGACCGAGCAGTACTTC.

V and J are TRBV18 and TRBJ2-3; TRBD2 aligns across 13 bases. The CDR3 is made up of 15 amino acids. CDR1 and CDR2 (germline): KGHSH, LQKENI. Unmatched junction bases numbered 2, after V lost 5 bases and J lost 3 bases. CDR3 in amino acids: CASSVLAGGTDTQYF. CDR3 sequence (DNA): TGTGCCAGCTCAGTACTAGCGGGAGGGACAGATACGCAGTATTTT.

The chain is built from TRBV6-6 and TRBJ2-3, with 11 bases fitting TRBD2. CDR1 is MNHNY and CDR2 is SVGAGI in the germline V gene (reference sequence). V lost 2 bases to trimming and J lost 4 bases; unmatched junction nucleotides: 5. CDR3 length: 16 amino acids. CDR3 protein: CASSYALAGGSDTQYF. CDR3 nucleotides: TGTGCCAGCAGTTACGCTCTAGCGGGAGGTTCAGATACGCAGTATTTT.

This clone has a single count. The J gene is TRBJ2-1, the V gene TRBV20-1; D call uncertain. The V gene's germline CDR1 is DFQATT and CDR2 SNEGSKA (reference sequence). The length of the CDR3 is 12 residues. With 4 bases removed from V and 3 bases from J, the gap between germline ends came to 7 bases. The CDR3 here is CSANEYYNEQFF. The CDR3, as DNA: TGCAGTGCTAATGAGTACTACAATGAGCAGTTCTTC.

The rearrangement joins TRBV28 to TRBJ1-6; TRBD1 aligns across 8 bases. V dropped 7 bases and J dropped 5; count of bases not matched to a gene: 7. The germline V gene encodes CDR1 MDHEN and CDR2 SYDVKM. This CDR3 is 15 amino acids long. CDR3 region: CASIHQGQDNSPLHF. CDR3 bases: TGTGCCAGCATCCACCAGGGACAGGATAATTCACCCCTCCACTTT.

This chain links TRBV23-1 with TRBJ1-5; D remains unclear. TRBV23-1 is recorded as an ORF, its role being uncertain. The CDR3 runs 14 residues. V was pared by 11 bases and J by 1 base, with 15 bases between. The CDR3 coding sequence is TGCGCCCGAACTGGAGGTAAGAGCAATCAGCCCCAGCATTTT. The encoded protein is CARTGGKSNQPQHF.

This clone turned up a few times. V is TRBV9 and J is TRBJ2-1; 7 nucleotides align to TRBD2. CDR1 is SGDLS, CDR2 YYNGEE, per germline. Trimming cost V 2 bases and J 6 bases; bases outside gene matches: 11. The CDR3 totals 16 residues. This chain's CDR3 is CASSVGGTSDRNEQFF. The CDR3 DNA sequence: TGTGCCAGCAGCGTCGGTGGAACTAGCGATCGCAATGAGCAGTTCTTC.

The rearrangement joins TRBV7-2 to TRBJ1-1, with a possible D match to TRBD1 (6 bases). The CDR3 consists of 15 residues. Germline CDR1 and CDR2: SGHTA and FQGNSA. Trimming cost V 4 bases and J 0 bases, with 12 bases left between them. For the CDR3, the DNA is TGTGCCAGCAGCTCTTACGGGACATTGAACACTGAAGCTTTCTTT. Translated, it gives CASSSYGTLNTEAFF.

The J gene is TRBJ2-7, the V gene TRBV19; 8 bases line up with TRBD2. V lost 1 base, J lost 3 bases, and 5 bases stayed unmatched. Germline V gene lookup returns CDR1 LNHDA and CDR2 SQIVND (reference sequence). The CDR3 contains 15 residues. CDR3 nucleotides: TGTGCCAGTAGTATAGCAGCGGGAGACTACTACGAGCAGTACTTC. It translates to CASSIAAGDYYEQYF.